A selection of T cell receptor beta chains follows, all from one sample in a study of neurological immune-mediated disorders. TCRdb redid the calling of the 5' RACE reads with MiXCR, one entry per CDR3 protein. The sample includes about 62,000 distinct CDR3 sequences, 3% to 4% of them seen just once. Sequenced: PBMCs. The receptor source for this set is a woman in her fifties or sixties with multiple sclerosis. CDR3s include the opening cysteine and the closing phenylalanine or tryptophan. Fields, in order: V gene, J gene, clone size, CDR3 protein. A row's size may be missing; if present it is once, few, many or a size class.

TRBV7-2,TRBJ2-1,many,CASSFSRGLAEQFF
TRBV12-3/TRBV12-4,TRBJ2-7,many,CASSFQAGAAIYEQYF
TRBV5-5,TRBJ1-4,.,CASSTDREKLFF
TRBV29-1,TRBJ1-1,many,CSVGQRKTEAFF
TRBV29-1,TRBJ2-5,many,CSAREVQDLPETQYF
TRBV5-1,TRBJ1-2,many,CASSLLSDYGYTF
TRBV12-3/TRBV12-4,TRBJ2-1,many,CASTLGDRGGEQFF
TRBV12-3/TRBV12-4,TRBJ1-1,many,CASSLQQTLEAFF
TRBV7-2,TRBJ2-7,many,CASSLAGAVYEQYF
TRBV3-1,TRBJ1-1,many,CASSQATGTEAFF
TRBV11-3,TRBJ2-7,few,CASSSKGQLAYEQYF
TRBV20-1,TRBJ2-7,.,CSAQLAGYEQYF
TRBV20-1,TRBJ2-7,many,CSASRDWGYEQYF
TRBV21-1,TRBJ1-6,many,CASSTQKDGGDNSPLHF
TRBV20-1,TRBJ2-7,many,CSASGTAYEQYF
TRBV20-1,TRBJ2-1,many,CSVTRASGYNEQFF
TRBV7-2,TRBJ2-7,many,CASSFPTSEQYF
TRBV20-1,TRBJ2-7,many,CSAILRTGTYEQYF